This T cell receptor beta chain was recovered during a study of blood T cell repertoires in COVID-19. Overall study context: The United States, Italy and Spain provided the acute and convalescent COVID-19 samples. PBMCs, B-cell-depleted T cells, or T cells were the source of the cDNA or gDNA that made up the material.

Trimming took off 2 bases at V and 4 bases at J, with 8 bases between the two ends. This CDR3 region has 13 residues. Per germline, CDR1 SEHNR and CDR2 FQNEAQ (reference sequence). Study processing details: How many nucleated cells were present was estimated from reference gene primer amplification. The table came from immunoSEQ multiplex PCR; TCRdb's copy has only in-frame clones and leaves some out. The D gene and trimming were derived from the DNA, and the V and J assignments and clone size from that table. The sample carries 85,000 to 95,000 clones, 70% to 85% recorded once. Material for sequencing was peripheral blood. The TCR originated in a man in his 70s with acute or convalescent COVID-19. J is TRBJ2-5 and V is TRBV7-9; D is ambiguous. The CDR3 coding sequence is TGTGCCAGCAGCTTAATGCAGTTAGAGACCCAGTACTTC. Residues: CASSLMQLETQYF.